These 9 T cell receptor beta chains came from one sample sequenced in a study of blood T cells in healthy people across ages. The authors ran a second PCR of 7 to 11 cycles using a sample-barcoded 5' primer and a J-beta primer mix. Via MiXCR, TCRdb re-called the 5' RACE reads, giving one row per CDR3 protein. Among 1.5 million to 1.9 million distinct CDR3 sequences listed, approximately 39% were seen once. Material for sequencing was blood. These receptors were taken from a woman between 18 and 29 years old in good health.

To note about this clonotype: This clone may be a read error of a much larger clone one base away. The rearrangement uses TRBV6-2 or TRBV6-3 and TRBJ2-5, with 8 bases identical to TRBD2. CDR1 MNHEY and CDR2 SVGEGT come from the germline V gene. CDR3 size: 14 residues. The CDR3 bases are TGTGCCTGCAGTTCCGGGGGGGACCAAGAGACCCAGTACTTC. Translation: CACSSGGDQETQYF.

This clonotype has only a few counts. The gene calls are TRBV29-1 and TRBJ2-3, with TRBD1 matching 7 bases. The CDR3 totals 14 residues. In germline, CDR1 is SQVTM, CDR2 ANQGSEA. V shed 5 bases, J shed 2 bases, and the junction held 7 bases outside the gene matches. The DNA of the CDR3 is TGCAGCGTTAGATGGGGACAGATCACAGATACGCAGTATTTT. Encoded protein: CSVRWGQITDTQYF.

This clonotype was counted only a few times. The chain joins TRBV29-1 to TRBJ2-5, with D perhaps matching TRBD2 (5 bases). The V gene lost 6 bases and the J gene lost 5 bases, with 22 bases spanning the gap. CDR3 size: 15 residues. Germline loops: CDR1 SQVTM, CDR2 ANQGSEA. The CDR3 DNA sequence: TGCAGCGTACCCGGCGGCAGCGCGGGTTGGGAGACCCAGTACTTC. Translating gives CSVPGGSAGWETQYF.

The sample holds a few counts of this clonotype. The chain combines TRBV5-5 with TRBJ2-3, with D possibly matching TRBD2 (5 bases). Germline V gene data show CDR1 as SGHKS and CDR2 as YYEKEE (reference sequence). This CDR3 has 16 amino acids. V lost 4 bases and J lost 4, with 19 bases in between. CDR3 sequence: CASSPPRSYGADTQYF. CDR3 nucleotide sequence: TGTGCCAGCAGCCCTCCCAGATCGTACGGGGCAGATACGCAGTATTTT.

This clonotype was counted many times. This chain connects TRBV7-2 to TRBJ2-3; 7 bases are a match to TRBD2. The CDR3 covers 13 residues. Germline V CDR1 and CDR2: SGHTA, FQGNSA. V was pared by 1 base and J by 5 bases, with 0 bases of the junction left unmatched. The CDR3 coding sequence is TGTGCCAGCAGCTTAGGGGAGGGAGATACGCAGTATTTT. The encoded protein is CASSLGEGDTQYF.

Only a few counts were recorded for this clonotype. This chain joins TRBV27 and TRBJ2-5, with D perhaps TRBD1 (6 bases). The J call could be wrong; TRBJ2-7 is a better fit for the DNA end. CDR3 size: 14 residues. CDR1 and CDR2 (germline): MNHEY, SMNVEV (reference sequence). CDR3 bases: TGTGCCAGCAGTTTAACAATCTACAGGGACGAGCAGTACTTC. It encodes CASSLTIYRDEQYF.

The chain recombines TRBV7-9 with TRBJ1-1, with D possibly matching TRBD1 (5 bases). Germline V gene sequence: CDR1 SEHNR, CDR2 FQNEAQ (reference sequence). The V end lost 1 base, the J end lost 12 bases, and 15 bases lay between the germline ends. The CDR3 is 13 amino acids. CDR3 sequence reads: CASSLVVQGEPFF. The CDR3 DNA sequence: TGTGCCAGCAGCTTAGTCGTGCAAGGGGAACCTTTCTTT. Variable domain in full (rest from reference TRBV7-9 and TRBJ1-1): DTGVSQNPRHKITKRGQNVTFRCDPISEHNRLYWYRQTLGQGPEFLTYFQNEAQLEKSRLLSDRFSAERPKGSFSTLEIQRTEQGDSAMYLCASSLVVQGEPFFGQGTRLTVV.

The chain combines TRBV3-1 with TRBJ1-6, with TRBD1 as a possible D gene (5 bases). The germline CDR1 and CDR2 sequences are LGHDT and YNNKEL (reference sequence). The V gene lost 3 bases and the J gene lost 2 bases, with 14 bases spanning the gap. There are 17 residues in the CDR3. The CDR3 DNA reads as TGTGCCAGCAGCCACGAAATGGGGGGTACCTATAATTCACCCCTCCACTTT. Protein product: CASSHEMGGTYNSPLHF.

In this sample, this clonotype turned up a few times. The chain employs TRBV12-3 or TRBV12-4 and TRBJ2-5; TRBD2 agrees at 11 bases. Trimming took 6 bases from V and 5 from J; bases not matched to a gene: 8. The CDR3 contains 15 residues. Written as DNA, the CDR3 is TGTGCCAGCAGACCGTCACTAGCGGGAGAGGAGACCCAGTACTTC. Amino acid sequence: CASRPSLAGEETQYF.